This T cell receptor (beta chain) is from a study of PD-1 blockade in classical Hodgkin lymphoma. Study overall: Intravenous nivolumab at 3 mg/kg was given to patients every 2 weeks. Overall study findings and caveats: Complete responders possessed baseline diversity comparable to newly diagnosed patients. The study reported lower baseline TCR diversity in newly diagnosed patients than in healthy donors.

Time point described: cycle 4 day 1 (C4D1), after less than seven weeks of nivolumab. All trial patients relapsed after autologous stem cell transplantation. The CDR3 sequence is 12 residues long. The V and J ends lost 4 bases and 11 bases, in that order; junction bases with no gene match: 6. Per the germline V gene, CDR1 is MNHNY and CDR2 is SVGAGI (reference sequence). About this clone itself: As yet, its antigen is unknown.

Profiled with immunoSEQ multiplex PCR; TCRdb holds only in-frame clones, not every one. In the table there are approximately 18,000 clones, 60% to 85% of which are singletons. The clonotype comes from a human donor with classical Hodgkin lymphoma. Source: peripheral blood mononuclear cells (PBMCs), taken before the fourth cycle of nivolumab. This sequence joins TRBV6-6 and TRBJ1-1, with 8 positions matching TRBD1. CDR3 sequence reads: CASSSLTGEAFF. CDR3 in DNA: TGTGCCAGCAGTTCCTTGACAGGGGAGGCTTTCTTT.